This TCR beta chain was sequenced in a study of regulatory T cells in long-lasting Graves disease. The study's findings and limits: TRBV28, TRBJ1-2 and TRBJ2-5 were segments that persistent disease favored.

This clonotype appeared many times. Its antigen is undetermined. This CDR3 contains 11 residues. Trimming removed 1 base at V and 6 bases at J, with 4 bases between. Time point indicated: newly diagnosed GD, antithyroid drugs for less than 3 months. Researchers made the TCR library from RNA that was extracted from PBMCs. Construction of TCR beta libraries relied on iRepertoire HTBI primers and on Arm-PCR targeting CDR3 regions. Via MiXCR, TCRdb re-called the multiplex PCR reads, giving one row per CDR3 protein. This table holds around 420,000 distinct CDR3 sequences, roughly a sixth found once. The genes are TRBV12-3 or TRBV12-4 and TRBJ2-7; no firm D call. The clonotype originates from a female donor with Graves disease. Sequenced here: peripheral blood mononuclear cells (PBMCs), sampled at new diagnosis, from a patient treated with antithyroid drugs. Here the CDR3 reads CASSLESEQYF. As DNA, the CDR3 is TGTGCCAGCAGTTTAGAGTCCGAGCAGTACTTC.